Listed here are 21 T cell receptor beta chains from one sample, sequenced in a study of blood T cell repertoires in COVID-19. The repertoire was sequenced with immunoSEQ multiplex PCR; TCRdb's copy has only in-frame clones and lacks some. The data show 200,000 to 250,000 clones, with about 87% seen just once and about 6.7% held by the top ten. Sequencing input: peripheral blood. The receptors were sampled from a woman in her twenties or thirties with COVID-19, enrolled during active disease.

CDR3 in amino acids: CATQGGIDTGELFF. Here the CDR3 DNA reads TGTGCCACCCAGGGGGGTATTGACACCGGGGAGCTGTTTTTT. The genes are TRBV28 and TRBJ2-2; possibly TRBD1 for D (7 bases). The CDR3 is made up of 14 amino acids. Germline V gives CDR1 MDHEN, CDR2 SYDVKM. The V end lost 10 bases, the J end lost 3 bases, and 15 bases lay between the germline ends.

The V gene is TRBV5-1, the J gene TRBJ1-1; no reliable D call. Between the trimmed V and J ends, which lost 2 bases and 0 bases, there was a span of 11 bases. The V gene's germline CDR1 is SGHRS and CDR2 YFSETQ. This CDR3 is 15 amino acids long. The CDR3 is CASSLSQVVNTEAFF. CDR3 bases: TGCGCCAGCAGCTTATCGCAGGTGGTGAACACTGAAGCTTTCTTT.

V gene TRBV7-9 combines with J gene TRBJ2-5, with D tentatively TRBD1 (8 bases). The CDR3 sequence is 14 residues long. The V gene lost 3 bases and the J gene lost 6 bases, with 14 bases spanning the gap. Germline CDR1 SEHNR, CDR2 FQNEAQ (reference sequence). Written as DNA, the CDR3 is TGTGCCAGCAGCTTTGGACAGGGAGGGAAGACCCAGTACTTC. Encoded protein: CASSFGQGGKTQYF.

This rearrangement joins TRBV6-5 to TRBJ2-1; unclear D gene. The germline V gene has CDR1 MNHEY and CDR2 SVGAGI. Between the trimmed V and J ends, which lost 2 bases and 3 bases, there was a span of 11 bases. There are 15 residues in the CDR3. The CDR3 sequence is CASSYDGQSYNEQFF. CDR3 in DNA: TGTGCCAGCAGTTACGATGGGCAGAGCTACAATGAGCAGTTCTTC.

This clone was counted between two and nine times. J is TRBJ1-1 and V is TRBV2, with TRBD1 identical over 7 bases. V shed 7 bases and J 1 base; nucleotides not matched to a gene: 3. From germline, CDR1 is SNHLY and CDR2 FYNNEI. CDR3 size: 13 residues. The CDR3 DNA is TGTGCCAGCAAGGGACAGCCGAACACTGAAGCTTTCTTT. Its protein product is CASKGQPNTEAFF.

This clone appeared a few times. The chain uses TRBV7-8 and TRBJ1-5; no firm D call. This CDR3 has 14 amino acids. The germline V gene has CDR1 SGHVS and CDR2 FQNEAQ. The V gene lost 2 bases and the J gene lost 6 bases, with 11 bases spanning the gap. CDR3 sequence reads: CASSLFGPGQPQHF. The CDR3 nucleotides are TGTGCCAGCAGCTTATTCGGTCCGGGTCAGCCCCAGCATTTT.

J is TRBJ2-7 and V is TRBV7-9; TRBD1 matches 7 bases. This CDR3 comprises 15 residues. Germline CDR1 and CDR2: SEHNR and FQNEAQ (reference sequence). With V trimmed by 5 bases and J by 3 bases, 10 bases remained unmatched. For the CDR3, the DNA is TGTGCCAGCAGCCGCGGAGACCCAGGGGGCTACGAGCAGTACTTC. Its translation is CASSRGDPGGYEQYF.

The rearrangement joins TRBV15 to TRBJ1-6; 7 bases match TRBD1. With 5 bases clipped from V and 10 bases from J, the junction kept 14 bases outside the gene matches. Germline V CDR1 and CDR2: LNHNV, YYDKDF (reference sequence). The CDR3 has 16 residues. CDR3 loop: CATSDGRQGQKSPLHF. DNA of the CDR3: TGTGCCACCAGCGACGGAAGACAGGGACAAAAATCACCCCTCCACTTT.

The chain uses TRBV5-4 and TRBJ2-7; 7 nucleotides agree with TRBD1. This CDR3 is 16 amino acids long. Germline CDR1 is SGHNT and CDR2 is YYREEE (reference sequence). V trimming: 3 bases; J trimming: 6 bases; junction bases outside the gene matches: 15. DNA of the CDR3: TGTGCCAGCAGCTCCCCCTATCAGACAGGGACCGCCGAGCAGTACTTC. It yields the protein CASSSPYQTGTAEQYF.

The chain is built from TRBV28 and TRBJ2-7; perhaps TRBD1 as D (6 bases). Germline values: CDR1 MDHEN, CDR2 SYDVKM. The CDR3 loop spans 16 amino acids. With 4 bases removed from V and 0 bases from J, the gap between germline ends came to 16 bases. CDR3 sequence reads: CASSSPGHTISYEQYF. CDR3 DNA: TGTGCCAGCAGTTCGCCGGGACACACCATCTCCTACGAGCAGTACTTC.

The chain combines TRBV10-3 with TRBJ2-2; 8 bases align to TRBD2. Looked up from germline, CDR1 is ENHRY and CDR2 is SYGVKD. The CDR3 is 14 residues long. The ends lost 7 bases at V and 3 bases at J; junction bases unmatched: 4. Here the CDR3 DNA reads TGTGCCATCACAGCGGGGGCAGACACCGGGGAGCTGTTTTTT. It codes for CAITAGADTGELFF.

As DNA, the CDR3 is TGTGCCACCAGCGGGCAGACTAGCGGACAAGAGACCCAGTACTTC. Translation gives CATSGQTSGQETQYF. This chain links TRBV15 with TRBJ2-5; TRBD2 agrees at 9 bases. CDR3 length: 15 residues. Germline V gives CDR1 LNHNV, CDR2 YYDKDF (reference sequence). Losses at the gene ends were 5 bases for V and 2 bases for J; bases not matched to a gene: 6.

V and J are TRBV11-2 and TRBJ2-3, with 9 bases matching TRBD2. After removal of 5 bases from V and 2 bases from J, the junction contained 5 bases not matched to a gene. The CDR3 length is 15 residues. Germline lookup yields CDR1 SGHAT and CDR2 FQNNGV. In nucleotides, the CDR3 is TGTGCCAGCAGCCCGGGACTAGCCCTCACAGATACGCAGTATTTT. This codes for CASSPGLALTDTQYF.

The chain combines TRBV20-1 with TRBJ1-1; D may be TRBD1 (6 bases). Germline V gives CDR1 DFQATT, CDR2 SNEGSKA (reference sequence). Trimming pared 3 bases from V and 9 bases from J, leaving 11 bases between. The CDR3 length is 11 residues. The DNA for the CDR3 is TGCAGTGCTAGGCTTGGGACAAAAGCTTTCTTT. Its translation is CSARLGTKAFF.

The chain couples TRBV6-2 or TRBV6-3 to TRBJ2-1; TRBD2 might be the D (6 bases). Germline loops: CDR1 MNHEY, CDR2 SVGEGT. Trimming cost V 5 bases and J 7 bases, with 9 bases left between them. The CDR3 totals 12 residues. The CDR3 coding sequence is TGTGCCAGCAGTGCGGGATGGAATGAGCAGTTCTTC. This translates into CASSAGWNEQFF.

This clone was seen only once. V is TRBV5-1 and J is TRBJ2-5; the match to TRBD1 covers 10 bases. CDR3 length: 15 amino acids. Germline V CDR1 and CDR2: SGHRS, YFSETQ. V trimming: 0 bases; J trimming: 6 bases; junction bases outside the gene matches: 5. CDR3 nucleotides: TGCGCCAGCAGCTTGGAAGGGACAGGGGAAAAGACCCAGTACTTC. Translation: CASSLEGTGEKTQYF.

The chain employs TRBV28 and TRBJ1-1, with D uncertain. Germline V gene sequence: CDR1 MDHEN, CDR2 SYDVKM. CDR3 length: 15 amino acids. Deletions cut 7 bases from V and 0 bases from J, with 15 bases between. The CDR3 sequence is CASTVRWYMNTEAFF. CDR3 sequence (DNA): TGTGCCAGCACAGTCCGCTGGTACATGAACACTGAAGCTTTCTTT.

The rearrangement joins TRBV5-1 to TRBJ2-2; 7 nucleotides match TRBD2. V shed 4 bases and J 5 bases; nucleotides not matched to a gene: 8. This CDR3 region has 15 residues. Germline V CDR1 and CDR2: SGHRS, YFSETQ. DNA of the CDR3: TGCGCCAGCAGCCCCGGGGAGGGGAAGACCGGGGAGCTGTTTTTT. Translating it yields CASSPGEGKTGELFF.

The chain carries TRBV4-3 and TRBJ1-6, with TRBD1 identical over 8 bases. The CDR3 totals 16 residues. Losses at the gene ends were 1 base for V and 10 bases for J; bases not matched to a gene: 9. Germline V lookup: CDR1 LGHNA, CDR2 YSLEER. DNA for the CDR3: TGCGCCAGCAGCCAAGTTGAAAACAGGGGGTTCTCACCCCTCCACTTT. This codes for CASSQVENRGFSPLHF.

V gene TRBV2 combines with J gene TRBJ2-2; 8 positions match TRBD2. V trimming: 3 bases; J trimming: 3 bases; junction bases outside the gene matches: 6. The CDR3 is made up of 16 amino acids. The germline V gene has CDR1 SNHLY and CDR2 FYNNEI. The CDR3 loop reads CASSDPAGVHTGELFF. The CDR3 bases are TGTGCCAGCAGTGATCCAGCGGGAGTACACACCGGGGAGCTGTTTTTT.

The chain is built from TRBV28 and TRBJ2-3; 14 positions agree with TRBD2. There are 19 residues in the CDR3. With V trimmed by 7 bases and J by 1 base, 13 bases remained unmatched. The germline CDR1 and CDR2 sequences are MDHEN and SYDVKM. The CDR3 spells CASTGTGLAGDGGTDTQYF. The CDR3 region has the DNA TGTGCCAGCACCGGAACGGGACTAGCGGGGGATGGGGGCACAGATACGCAGTATTTT.